This TCR beta chain was identified during a study of molecular identifiers for immune sequencing clone quantification. The CDR3 spans 14 residues. Germline V lookup: CDR1 SGHRS, CDR2 YFSETQ. TCRdb re-derived calls from the PCR reads in MiXCR, one entry per CDR3 protein. The sample lists approximately 500,000 distinct CDR3 sequences; roughly 23% were seen once. Comments on this clonotype: One junction end disagrees with the germline gene, perhaps due to a read error.

The receptor's source is a human donor in good health. Some libraries in this study had Jurkat cell RNA spiked in. The sequenced material came from naive CD8+ T cells from blood, with Jurkat cell RNA spiked in. The subset: FACS-sorted CD8+CD4-CCR7+CD45RA+ naive T cells. This chain joins TRBV5-1 and TRBJ2-1, with unresolved D. The chain's CDR3 is CASSLAGDYNGQFF. In DNA form, the CDR3 reads TGCGCCAGCAGCTTGGCAGGTGATTACAATGGGCAGTTCTTC. The full variable domain, rest sourced from reference TRBV5-1 and TRBJ2-1, is KAGVTQTPRYLIKTRGQQVTLSCSPISGHRSVSWYQQTPGQGLQFLFEYFSETQRNKGNFPGRFSGRQFSNSRSEMNVSTLELGDSALYLCASSLAGDYNGQFFGPGTRLTVL.